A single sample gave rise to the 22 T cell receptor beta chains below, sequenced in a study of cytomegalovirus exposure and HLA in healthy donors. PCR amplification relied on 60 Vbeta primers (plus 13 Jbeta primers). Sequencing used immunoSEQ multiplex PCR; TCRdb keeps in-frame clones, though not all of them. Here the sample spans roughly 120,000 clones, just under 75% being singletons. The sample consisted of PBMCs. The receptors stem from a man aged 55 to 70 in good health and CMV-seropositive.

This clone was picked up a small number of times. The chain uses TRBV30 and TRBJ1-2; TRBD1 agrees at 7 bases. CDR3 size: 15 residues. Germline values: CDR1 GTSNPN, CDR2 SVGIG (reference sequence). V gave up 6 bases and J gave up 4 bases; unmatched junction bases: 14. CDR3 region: CACSDRSRVSYGYTF. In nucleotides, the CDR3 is TGTGCCTGCTCGGACAGGAGTAGAGTATCCTATGGCTACACCTTC.

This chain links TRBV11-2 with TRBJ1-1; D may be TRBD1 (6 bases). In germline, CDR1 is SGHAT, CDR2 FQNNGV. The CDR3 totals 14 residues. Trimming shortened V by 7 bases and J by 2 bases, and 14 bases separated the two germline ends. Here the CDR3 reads CASTPGALNTEAFF. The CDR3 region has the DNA TGTGCCAGCACCCCAGGGGCTCTAAACACTGAAGCTTTCTTT. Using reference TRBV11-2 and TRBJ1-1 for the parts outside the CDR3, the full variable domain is EAGVAQSPRYKIIEKRQSVAFWCNPISGHATLYWYQQILGQGPKLLIQFQNNGVVDDSQLPKDRFSAERLKGVDSTLKIQPAKLEDSAVYLCASTPGALNTEAFFGQGTRLTVV.

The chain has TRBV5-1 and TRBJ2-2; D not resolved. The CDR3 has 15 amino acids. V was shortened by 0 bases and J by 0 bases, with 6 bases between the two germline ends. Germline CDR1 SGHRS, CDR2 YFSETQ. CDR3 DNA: TGCGCCAGCAGCTTGGGCCACTCGAACACCGGGGAGCTGTTTTTT. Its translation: CASSLGHSNTGELFF.

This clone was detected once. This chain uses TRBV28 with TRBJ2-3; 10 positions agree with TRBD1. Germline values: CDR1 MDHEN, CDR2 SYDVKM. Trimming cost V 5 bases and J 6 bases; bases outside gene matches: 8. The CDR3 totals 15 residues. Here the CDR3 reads CASSTPRQGADTQYF. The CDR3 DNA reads TGTGCCAGCAGTACTCCGAGACAGGGGGCGGATACGCAGTATTTT.

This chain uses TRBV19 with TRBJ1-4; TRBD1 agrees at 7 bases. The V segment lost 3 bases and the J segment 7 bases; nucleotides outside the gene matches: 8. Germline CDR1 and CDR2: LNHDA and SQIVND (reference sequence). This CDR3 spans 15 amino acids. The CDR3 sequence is CASSIRDSPIEKLFF. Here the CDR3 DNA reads TGTGCCAGTAGTATCCGGGACAGTCCTATTGAAAAACTGTTTTTT.

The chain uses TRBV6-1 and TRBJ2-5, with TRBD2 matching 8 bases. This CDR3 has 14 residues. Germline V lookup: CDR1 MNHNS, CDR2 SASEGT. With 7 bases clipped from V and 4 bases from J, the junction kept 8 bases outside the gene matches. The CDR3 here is CASNTLAGPETQYF. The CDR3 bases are TGTGCCAGCAACACGCTAGCGGGCCCAGAGACCCAGTACTTC.

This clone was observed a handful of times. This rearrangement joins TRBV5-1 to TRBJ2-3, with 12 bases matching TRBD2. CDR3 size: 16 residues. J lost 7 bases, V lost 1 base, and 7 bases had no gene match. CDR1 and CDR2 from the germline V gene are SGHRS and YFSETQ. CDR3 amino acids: CASSLTLAGGPNTQYF. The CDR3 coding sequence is TGCGCCAGCAGCTTGACTCTAGCGGGGGGGCCGAATACGCAGTATTTT. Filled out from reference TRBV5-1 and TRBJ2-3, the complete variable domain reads KAGVTQTPRYLIKTRGQQVTLSCSPISGHRSVSWYQQTPGQGLQFLFEYFSETQRNKGNFPGRFSGRQFSNSRSEMNVSTLELGDSALYLCASSLTLAGGPNTQYFGPGTRLTVL.

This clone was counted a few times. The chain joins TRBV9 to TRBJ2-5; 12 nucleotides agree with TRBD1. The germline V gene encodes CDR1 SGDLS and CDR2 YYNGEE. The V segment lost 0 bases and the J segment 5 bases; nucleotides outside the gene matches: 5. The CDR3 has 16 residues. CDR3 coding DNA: TGTGCCAGCAGCGTAGAAGGTGGGACAGGGGGCGAGACCCAGTACTTC. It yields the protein CASSVEGGTGGETQYF.

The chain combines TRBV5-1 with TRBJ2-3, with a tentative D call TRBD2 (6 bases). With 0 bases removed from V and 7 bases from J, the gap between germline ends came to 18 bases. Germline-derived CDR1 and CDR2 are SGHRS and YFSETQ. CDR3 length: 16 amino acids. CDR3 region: CASSLGSGVGFNTQYF. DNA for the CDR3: TGCGCCAGCAGCTTGGGTAGCGGCGTGGGTTTTAATACGCAGTATTTT.

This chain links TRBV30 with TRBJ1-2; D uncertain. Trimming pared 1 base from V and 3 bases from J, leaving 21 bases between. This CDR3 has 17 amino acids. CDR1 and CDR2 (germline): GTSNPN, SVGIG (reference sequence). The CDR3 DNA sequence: TGTGCCTGGAGTGGCGCAGCCTATCAAGGGAGACACTATGGCTACACCTTC. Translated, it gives CAWSGAAYQGRHYGYTF.

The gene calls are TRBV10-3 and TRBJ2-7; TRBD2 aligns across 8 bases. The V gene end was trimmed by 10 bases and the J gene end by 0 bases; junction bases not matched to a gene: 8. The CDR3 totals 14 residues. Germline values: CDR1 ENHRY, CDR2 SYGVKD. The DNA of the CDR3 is TGTGCCACCCGACCGGGGGGGGACTCCTACGAGCAGTACTTC. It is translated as CATRPGGDSYEQYF.

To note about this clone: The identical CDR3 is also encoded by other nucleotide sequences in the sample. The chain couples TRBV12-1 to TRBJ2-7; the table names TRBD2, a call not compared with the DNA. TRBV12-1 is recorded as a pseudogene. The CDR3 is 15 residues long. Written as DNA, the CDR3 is TGTGCCAGCAGCTTTGCGACCTCCTTCGGAGGCGAGCAGTACTTC. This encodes CASSFATSFGGEQYF.

For the CDR3, the DNA is TGTGCCAGCAGTTCCGGACAGGGTAGAAGTAGGACCCAGTACTTC. Its translation: CASSSGQGRSRTQYF. J is TRBJ2-5 and V is TRBV6-6; 8 positions match TRBD1. V lost 4 bases and J lost 7; bases outside the gene matches: 11. The V gene's germline CDR1 is MNHNY and CDR2 SVGAGI (reference sequence). The CDR3 contains 15 residues.

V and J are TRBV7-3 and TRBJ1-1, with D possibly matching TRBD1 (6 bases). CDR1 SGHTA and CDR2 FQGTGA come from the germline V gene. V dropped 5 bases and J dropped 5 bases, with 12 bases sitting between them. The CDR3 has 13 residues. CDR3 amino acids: CASSQQGQTEAFF. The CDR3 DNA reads TGTGCCAGCAGCCAACAGGGTCAAACTGAAGCTTTCTTT.

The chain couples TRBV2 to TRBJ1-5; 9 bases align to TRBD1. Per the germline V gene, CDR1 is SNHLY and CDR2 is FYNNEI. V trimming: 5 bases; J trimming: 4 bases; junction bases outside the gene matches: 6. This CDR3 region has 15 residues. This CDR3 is CASSRTGGENQPQHF. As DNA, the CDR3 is TGTGCCAGCAGTCGCACAGGGGGCGAAAATCAGCCCCAGCATTTT. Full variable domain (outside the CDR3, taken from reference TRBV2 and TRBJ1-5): EPEVTQTPSHQVTQMGQEVILRCVPISNHLYFYWYRQILGQKVEFLVSFYNNEISEKSEIFDDQFSVERPDGSNFTLKIRSTKLEDSAMYFCASSRTGGENQPQHFGDGTRLSIL.

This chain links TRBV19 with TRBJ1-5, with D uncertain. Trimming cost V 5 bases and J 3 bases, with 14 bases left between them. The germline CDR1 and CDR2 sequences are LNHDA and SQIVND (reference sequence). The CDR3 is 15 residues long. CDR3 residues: CASSAPARLNQPQHF. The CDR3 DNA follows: TGTGCCAGTAGTGCCCCGGCGAGGCTCAATCAGCCCCAGCATTTT.

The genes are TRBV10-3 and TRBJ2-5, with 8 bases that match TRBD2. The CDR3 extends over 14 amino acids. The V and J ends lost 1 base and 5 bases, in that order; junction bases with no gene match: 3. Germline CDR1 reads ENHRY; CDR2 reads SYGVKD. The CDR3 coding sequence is TGTGCCATCAGTGAGTACAGCGGGGGTGAGACCCAGTACTTC. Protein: CAISEYSGGETQYF.

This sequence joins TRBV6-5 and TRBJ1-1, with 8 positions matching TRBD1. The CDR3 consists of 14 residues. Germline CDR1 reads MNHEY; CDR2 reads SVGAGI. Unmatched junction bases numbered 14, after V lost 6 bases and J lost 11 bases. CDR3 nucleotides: TGTGCCAGCAGCCTCGGACAGGGAGGAGGTGAGGCTTTCTTT. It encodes CASSLGQGGGEAFF.

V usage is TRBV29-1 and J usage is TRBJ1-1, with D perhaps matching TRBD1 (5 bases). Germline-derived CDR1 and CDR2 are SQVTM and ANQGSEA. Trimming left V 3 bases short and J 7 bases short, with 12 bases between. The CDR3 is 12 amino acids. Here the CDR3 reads CSVEIDGGEAFF. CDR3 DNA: TGCAGCGTTGAGATTGACGGGGGTGAAGCTTTCTTT.

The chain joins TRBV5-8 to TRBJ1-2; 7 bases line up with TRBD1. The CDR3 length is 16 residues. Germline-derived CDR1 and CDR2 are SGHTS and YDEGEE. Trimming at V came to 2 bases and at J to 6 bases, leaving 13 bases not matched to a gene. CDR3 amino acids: CASSLYQPTGFDGYTF. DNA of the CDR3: TGTGCCAGCAGCTTATACCAGCCGACAGGGTTCGATGGCTACACCTTC.

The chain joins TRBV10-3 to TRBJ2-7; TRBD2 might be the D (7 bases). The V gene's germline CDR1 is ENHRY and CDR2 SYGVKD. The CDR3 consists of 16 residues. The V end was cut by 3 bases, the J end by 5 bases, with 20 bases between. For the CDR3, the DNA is TGTGCCATCAGTGACCTCTACAGGGAGGGGTCTCACGAGCAGTACTTC. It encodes CAISDLYREGSHEQYF.

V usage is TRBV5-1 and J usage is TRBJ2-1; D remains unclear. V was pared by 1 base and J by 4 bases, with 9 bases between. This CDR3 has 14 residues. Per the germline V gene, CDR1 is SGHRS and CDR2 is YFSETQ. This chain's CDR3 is CASSLNPTYNEQFF. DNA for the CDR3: TGCGCCAGCAGCTTGAACCCGACTTACAATGAGCAGTTCTTC.